This T cell receptor (beta chain) emerged from a study of T cell repertoires in breast cancer (TCRdb year 2016). Regarding the complete study: Tumors, lymph nodes and peripheral blood lymphocytes from breast cancer patients, as well as peripheral blood from healthy control donors, were profiled. Sequencing yielded on average roughly 550,000 sequences per sample and roughly 9.5 reads per input cell. Because breast cancer has a low mutational burden and common mutations are rare, the study reasoned that TCRs shared between breast cancer patients would target shared antigens. Most of the roughly 20 patient tumors analyzed for shared TCRs were ER+/PR+. Tumor-free lymph nodes were processed with no enzymatic digestion, and blood samples were separated using Ficoll. Nine healthy donors, of an age range similar to that of the patients, were included as controls. Tumors and tumor-involved lymph nodes were minced, digested with Liberase and DNase, and then passed through 70-um and 40-um filters.

This clonotype was counted a few times. No antigen is known for it. No much larger clone exists at a distance of one base, and base qualities are not known. The library was produced with emulsion pairing. Unpaired genes were suppressed by a second nested PCR containing blocking oligos, after which a third nested PCR added Illumina adaptors and barcodes. Between roughly 5,000 and 260,000 T cells, along with C-region, Stepout and V-region primers, were included in each emulsion RT-PCR master mix. The emulsions were generated using the Micellula Emulsion and Purification Kit, and the RT-PCR was run with Qiagen OneStep RT-PCR reagents. Pooled libraries were sequenced on an Illumina MiSeq with paired-end 2 x 250 reads. The original methods were these. Read pairs were joined in Galaxy and clipped at the engineered overlap into separate alpha and beta files, and reads that were not clipped were discarded. Alpha-beta pairs were assigned using CompleteTCR, a MiTCR-based pipeline in which chains sharing read cluster identifiers are linked by an R script. TCR sequences that were observed only once, about 1-3.2% of the total, were removed as potential sequencing errors. The public sequencing data were trimmed at Q25 with fastp and processed into clonotypes with MiXCR by TCRdb, which kept only in-frame beta chains. Records with the same CDR3 protein are collapsed into one entry carrying the most frequent genes and DNA. TCRdb, rather than the study authors, made the V and J calls. The sample table records about 40,000 distinct CDR3 sequences; about 41% of these occur just once. Approximately 60% of the sample comes from the top ten.

Relative to germline, V is 7 bases shorter and J is 3 bases shorter, with 12 bases between their ends. The CDR3 holds 12 amino acids from the cysteine to the phenylalanine. Kept here is only the CDR3 DNA, which spans 36 bases and is read in frame from base 1. The germline V gene encodes CDR1 DFQATT and CDR2 SNEGSKA (reference sequence). Paired alpha-beta TCRs of CD8+ T cells were analyzed using an expanded emulsion RT-PCR method with primers for all TCR V genes. CD8+ T cells were isolated with a CD8 positive selection kit and were then incubated overnight in approximately 10 IU/mL IL-2 prior to emulsion RT-PCR. What the research found in general, with its limitations: Because transcript abundance and primer differences skewed clone recovery, emulsion RT-PCR was regarded as qualitative rather than quantitative. TRBV7 predominance was observed among shared TCRs, which possibly reflected tumor recognition or mispriming bias from eight TRBV7 primers. Eighteen TCR pairs were shared across seven or more patient tumors and were rarely found in control blood, which suggested possible tumor specificity. Tumor-involved sentinel lymph nodes shared about fourfold more TCRs with matched tumor repertoires than tumor-free nodes (approximately 8% versus 2%). Discarding singleton TCRs and sampling only part of each tumor may have missed genuine antitumor clones. Shared TCRs were encoded by various nucleotide sequences, which suggests selection and expansion based on antigen.

The chain links TRBV20-1 with TRBJ1-1; the best D guess is TRBD1, with 6 bases matching. Sequenced: CD8+ T cells. The TCR comes from a pool of human donors with breast cancer or a healthy control (not recorded which). The CDR3 in this case is CSVGKGDTEAFF. DNA sequence: TGCAGTGTAGGAAAGGGGGACACTGAAGCTTTCTTT.